Below are 27 T cell receptor beta chains sequenced from a single sample in a study of Ad26.COV2.S vaccination and SARS-CoV-2 variants. Only in-frame clones appear in the TCRdb table, and some are missing; sequencing was by immunoSEQ multiplex PCR. Of around 340,000 clones listed, 86% are singletons. The treatment was: some 20 received Ad26.COV2.S at low or high dose, single or two shots; about 5 received placebo; per-sample allocation not given. All samples were drawn on day 63, counting from the first vaccine or placebo injection. Source: peripheral blood, taken in a trial of Ad26.COV2.S vaccine versus placebo. The receptors were sampled from a person between 18 and 59 years old who received the Ad26.COV2.S COVID-19 vaccine or a placebo.

The chain combines TRBV7-9 with TRBJ1-5; D perhaps matches TRBD1 (6 bases). V lost 5 bases, J lost 3 bases, and 11 bases lay in between. CDR3 size: 14 residues. CDR1 is SEHNR and CDR2 is FQNEAQ in the germline V gene (reference sequence). The CDR3 loop is CASSKQGINQPQHF. The CDR3, as DNA: TGTGCCAGCAGCAAACAGGGAATCAATCAGCCCCAGCATTTT.

The genes are TRBV14 and TRBJ2-3; 9 nucleotides agree with TRBD2. With 3 bases clipped from V and 2 bases from J, the junction kept 9 bases outside the gene matches. There are 17 residues in the CDR3. From germline, CDR1 is SGHDN and CDR2 FVKESK. The CDR3 coding sequence is TGTGCCAGCAGCCAGCGGAGGGCGGGGGGGCCCACAGATACGCAGTATTTT. This codes for CASSQRRAGGPTDTQYF.

The chain employs TRBV5-1 and TRBJ1-4, with 7 bases aligning to TRBD1. Germline V gives CDR1 SGHRS, CDR2 YFSETQ. Trimming at V came to 3 bases and at J to 8 bases, leaving 10 bases not matched to a gene. This CDR3 contains 15 residues. The CDR3 here is CASSSAGGSREKLFF. The CDR3 DNA is TGCGCCAGCAGCTCCGCAGGGGGTTCAAGAGAAAAACTGTTTTTT.

This clone was seen many times. This chain uses TRBV6-1 with TRBJ1-6; D not resolved. CDR3 length equals 14 residues. V lost 2 bases and J lost 8, with 10 bases in between. CDR1 and CDR2 from the germline V gene are MNHNS and SASEGT. The CDR3 nucleotides are TGTGCCAGCAGTGAAACCTTCCGAGATTCACCCCTCCACTTT. Translation: CASSETFRDSPLHF.

V and J are TRBV5-6 and TRBJ1-1, with D possibly TRBD1 on 5 matching bases. Germline V gives CDR1 SGHDT, CDR2 YYEEEE. This CDR3 is 13 amino acids long. V gave up 4 bases and J gave up 1 base, with 8 bases separating them. The CDR3 reads CASSPGTNTEAFF. The CDR3 nucleotides are TGTGCCAGCAGCCCAGGGACGAACACTGAAGCTTTCTTT.

J is TRBJ1-3 and V is TRBV2; D is unclear. The CDR3 has 15 residues. CDR1 is SNHLY, CDR2 FYNNEI, per germline. V dropped 4 bases and J dropped 0 bases, with 10 bases sitting between them. DNA for the CDR3: TGTGCCAGCAGTGGAGAAGTGCGCTCTGGAAACACCATATATTTT. This codes for CASSGEVRSGNTIYF.

This sequence joins TRBV7-9 and TRBJ2-3; 7 bases map to TRBD1. The CDR3 contains 15 residues. With 5 bases clipped from V and 3 bases from J, the junction kept 8 bases outside the gene matches. Germline-derived CDR1 and CDR2 are SEHNR and FQNEAQ (reference sequence). The CDR3, as DNA: TGTGCCAGCAGCCGTTTACAGGGGTTAACAGATACGCAGTATTTT. It codes for CASSRLQGLTDTQYF.

This chain joins TRBV7-2 and TRBJ1-2; D not certain. V lost 1 base, J lost 4 bases, and 10 bases lay in between. Germline CDR1 is SGHTA and CDR2 is FQGNSA. The CDR3 contains 14 residues. The CDR3 coding sequence is TGTGCCAGCAGCTTAGGGGCTTCCGGCTATGGCTACACCTTC. It codes for CASSLGASGYGYTF. The complete variable domain, with remaining parts taken from reference TRBV7-2 and TRBJ1-2, reads GAGVSQSPSNKVTEKGKDVELRCDPISGHTALYWYRQSLGQGLEFLIYFQGNSAPDKSGLPSDRFSAERTGGSVSTLTIQRTQQEDSAVYLCASSLGASGYGYTFGSGTRLTVV.

J is TRBJ2-1 and V is TRBV7-2; 13 nucleotides line up with TRBD2. V gave up 3 bases and J gave up 2 bases; unmatched junction bases: 7. The CDR3 has 18 residues. Germline CDR1 is SGHTA and CDR2 is FQGNSA. The CDR3 sequence: CASSLTGLAGVPYNEQFF. DNA for the CDR3: TGTGCCAGCAGCTTGACCGGACTAGCGGGAGTACCCTACAATGAGCAGTTCTTC.

V usage is TRBV12-3 or TRBV12-4 and J usage is TRBJ1-1; a weak D match, TRBD1 (5 bases). The CDR3 is 13 residues long. Trimming left V 7 bases short and J 1 base short, with 10 bases between. The CDR3 loop is CASTWGRNTEAFF. CDR3 nucleotides: TGTGCCAGCACCTGGGGCAGGAACACTGAAGCTTTCTTT.

The chain has TRBV28 and TRBJ2-3, with 7 bases matching TRBD1. The V and J ends lost 6 bases and 2 bases, in that order; junction bases with no gene match: 8. In germline, CDR1 is MDHEN, CDR2 SYDVKM. The length of the CDR3 is 15 residues. CDR3 sequence: CASSPTDRLTDTQYF. The CDR3 coding sequence is TGTGCCAGCAGCCCCACGGACAGGCTCACAGATACGCAGTATTTT.

This sequence joins TRBV6-4 and TRBJ2-7; unclear D gene. This CDR3 has 15 residues. Trimming left V 3 bases short and J 3 bases short, with 15 bases between. Germline V gene sequence: CDR1 MRHNA, CDR2 SNTAGT. Written as DNA, the CDR3 is TGTGCCAGCAGTGAAGAACCGAGTAGCTACTACGAGCAGTACTTC. This encodes CASSEEPSSYYEQYF.

The chain employs TRBV3-1 (or the pseudogene TRBV3-2) and TRBJ2-3; 16 bases align to TRBD2. This CDR3 has 19 amino acids. J lost 0 bases, V lost 0 bases, and 3 bases had no gene match. Germline assignment: CDR1 LGHDT and CDR2 YNNKEL (reference sequence). The CDR3 bases are TGTGCCAGCAGCCAAGAGGGACTAGCGGGGGGGCCTAGCACAGATACGCAGTATTTT. Its protein is CASSQEGLAGGPSTDTQYF.

The DNA of the CDR3 is TGCGCCAGCAGCCCACGGGTCCTAGCCAAAAACATTCAGTACTTC. It encodes CASSPRVLAKNIQYF. The chain combines TRBV5-1 with TRBJ2-4; D is unresolved. The CDR3 spans 15 residues. Trimming cost V 4 bases and J 0 bases, with 11 bases left between them. Germline CDR1 SGHRS, CDR2 YFSETQ.

CDR3 DNA: TGTGCCAGCAGCACCCGAGACAGTCGCTCTGGAAACACCATATATTTT. This sequence encodes CASSTRDSRSGNTIYF. The V call is TRBV9, the J call TRBJ1-3; D possibly corresponds to TRBD1 (5 bases). The CDR3 totals 16 residues. CDR1 SGDLS and CDR2 YYNGEE come from the germline V gene. The V gene lost 4 bases and the J gene lost 0 bases, with 14 bases spanning the gap.

The rearrangement links TRBV5-1 to TRBJ2-7; 9 nucleotides match TRBD1. V shed 4 bases and J 6 bases; nucleotides not matched to a gene: 5. The germline V gene has CDR1 SGHRS and CDR2 YFSETQ. The CDR3 is 13 residues long. CDR3 bases: TGCGCCAGCAGCCAGGACAGGGGAGGCGAGCAGTACTTC. It encodes CASSQDRGGEQYF.

The rearrangement links TRBV6-6 to TRBJ2-5; D gene ambiguous. Between the trimmed V and J ends, which lost 4 bases and 5 bases, there was a span of 8 bases. The CDR3 consists of 12 residues. CDR1 and CDR2 (germline): MNHNY, SVGAGI (reference sequence). CDR3 in amino acids: CASSSRSETQYF. The CDR3 DNA follows: TGTGCCAGCAGTTCAAGGAGCGAGACCCAGTACTTC.

The gene calls are TRBV5-1 and TRBJ2-7; TRBD1 or TRBD2 may be the D gene (5 bases each). Germline CDR1 SGHRS, CDR2 YFSETQ. V was cut by 4 bases and J by 2 bases, with 16 bases left in between. CDR3 size: 15 residues. Written as DNA, the CDR3 is TGCGCCAGCAGCACCCGGGACCCGGTCCCCTACGAGCAGTACTTC. Translating it yields CASSTRDPVPYEQYF.

Concerning this clone: Other nucleotide sequences from this sample produce the same CDR3. V gene TRBV4-1 combines with J gene TRBJ1-2, with D unclear. With 3 bases removed from V and 4 bases from J, the gap between germline ends came to 6 bases. Germline V gives CDR1 MGHRA, CDR2 YSYEKL. The CDR3 is 12 residues long. The CDR3 nucleotides read TGCGCCAGCAGCCACCGGGTCTATGGCTACACCTTC. Translated: CASSHRVYGYTF.

The chain joins TRBV4-1 to TRBJ2-7; 7 nucleotides match TRBD1. CDR3 size: 17 residues. The germline gives CDR1 MGHRA, CDR2 YSYEKL. The junction had 8 bases not matched to a gene; V was cut back by 0 bases and J by 0 bases. In nucleotides, the CDR3 is TGCGCCAGCAGCCAAGATGCCCTCCGGGACAGCTCCTACGAGCAGTACTTC. Translation gives CASSQDALRDSSYEQYF.

The V call is TRBV5-1, the J call TRBJ2-1, with D tentatively TRBD1 or TRBD2 (5 bases each). The CDR3 is made up of 13 amino acids. Germline CDR1 SGHRS, CDR2 YFSETQ. Trimming removed 3 bases at V and 12 bases at J, with 16 bases between. The CDR3 DNA follows: TGCGCCAGCAGCTCCGCGGGCACGCAGGGGCAGTTCTTC. Its protein product is CASSSAGTQGQFF.

V and J are TRBV7-6 and TRBJ2-7; 10 nucleotides match TRBD2. CDR1 SGHVS and CDR2 FNYEAQ come from the germline V gene. This CDR3 has 16 residues. V dropped 1 base and J dropped 5; count of bases not matched to a gene: 8. CDR3 loop: CASSLVPSGSWDEQYF. The CDR3 DNA reads TGTGCCAGCAGCTTAGTCCCTAGCGGGAGTTGGGACGAGCAGTACTTC. The full variable domain, rest sourced from reference TRBV7-6 and TRBJ2-7, is GAGVSQSPRYKVTKRGQDVALRCDPISGHVSLYWYRQALGQGPEFLTYFNYEAQQDKSGLPNDRFSAERPEGSISTLTIQRTEQRDSAMYRCASSLVPSGSWDEQYFGPGTRLTVT.

This sequence joins TRBV19 and TRBJ2-2; D remains ambiguous. Trimming removed 2 bases at V and 1 base at J, with 11 bases between. This CDR3 is 16 amino acids long. Germline V CDR1 and CDR2: LNHDA, SQIVND (reference sequence). The CDR3 spells CASSISWVQNTGELFF. The CDR3 nucleotides read TGTGCCAGTAGTATAAGTTGGGTCCAGAACACCGGGGAGCTGTTTTTT.

DNA of the CDR3: TGTGCCACCAGTGATGCCGAGGGGGCGCGGTACAATGAGCAGTTCTTC. This encodes CATSDAEGARYNEQFF. This chain connects TRBV24-1 to TRBJ2-1; 7 positions agree with TRBD1. Per the germline V gene, CDR1 is KGHDR and CDR2 is SFDVKD. This CDR3 region has 16 residues. The junction had 8 bases not matched to a gene; V was cut back by 3 bases and J by 4 bases.

The chain carries TRBV2 and TRBJ2-3; 9 bases fit TRBD1. V dropped 6 bases and J dropped 6; count of bases not matched to a gene: 7. Germline CDR1 reads SNHLY; CDR2 reads FYNNEI. The CDR3 loop spans 14 amino acids. CDR3 sequence: CASRPTGGRDTQYF. The CDR3 coding sequence is TGTGCCAGCAGACCGACAGGGGGGCGGGATACGCAGTATTTT. The complete variable domain, with remaining parts taken from reference TRBV2 and TRBJ2-3, reads EPEVTQTPSHQVTQMGQEVILRCVPISNHLYFYWYRQILGQKVEFLVSFYNNEISEKSEIFDDQFSVERPDGSNFTLKIRSTKLEDSAMYFCASRPTGGRDTQYFGPGTRLTVL.

The gene calls are TRBV11-2 and TRBJ1-6, with a possible D match to TRBD1 (6 bases). The CDR3 spans 14 residues. The germline V gene has CDR1 SGHAT and CDR2 FQNNGV. V lost 3 bases and J 10 bases, leaving 13 bases between the germline ends. CDR3 nucleotide sequence: TGTGCCAGCAGCTTTTCAGGGGAACGGTCACCCCTCCACTTT. This gives the protein CASSFSGERSPLHF.

The chain combines TRBV6-5 with TRBJ1-1; D is unresolved. Trimming removed 2 bases from V and 3 bases from J, with 7 bases in between. The CDR3 sequence is 13 residues long. Germline lookup yields CDR1 MNHEY and CDR2 SVGAGI. Here the CDR3 reads CASSYLLHTEAFF. The CDR3 DNA follows: TGTGCCAGCAGTTACCTCCTCCACACTGAAGCTTTCTTT.